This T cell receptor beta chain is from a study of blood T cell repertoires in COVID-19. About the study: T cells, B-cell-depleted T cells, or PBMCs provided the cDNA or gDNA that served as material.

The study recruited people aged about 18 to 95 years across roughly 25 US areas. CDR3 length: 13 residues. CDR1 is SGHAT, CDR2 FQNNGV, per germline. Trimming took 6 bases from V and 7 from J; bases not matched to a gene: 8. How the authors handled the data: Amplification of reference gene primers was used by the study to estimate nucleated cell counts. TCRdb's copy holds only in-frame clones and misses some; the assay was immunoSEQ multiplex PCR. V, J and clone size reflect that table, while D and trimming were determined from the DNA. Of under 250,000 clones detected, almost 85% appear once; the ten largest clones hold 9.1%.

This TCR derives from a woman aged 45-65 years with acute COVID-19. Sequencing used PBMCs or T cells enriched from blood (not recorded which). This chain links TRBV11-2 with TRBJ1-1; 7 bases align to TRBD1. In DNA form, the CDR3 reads TGTGCCAGCAGTCTCGACAGGGTTGATGAAGCTTTCTTT. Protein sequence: CASSLDRVDEAFF.